This T cell receptor (beta chain) was sequenced in a study of T cells in Graves' hyperthyroidism and ophthalmopathy. Template material for amplifying TCR beta CDR3 regions consisted of RNA transcripts. Using the HTBI primer set, a first-round RT-PCR was run on the TCR CDR3. Each CDR3 protein is one row after TCRdb ran MiXCR on the multiplex PCR reads. The data hold about 560,000 distinct CDR3 sequences, with less than 20% observed a single time. There are many counts of this clonotype. Lactation, pregnancy, other autoimmune disease or uncontrolled infection led to exclusion of patients. CDR3 length equals 22 residues. Germline V gene data show CDR1 as MDHEN and CDR2 as SYDVKM. The trim removed 0 bases at V and 0 bases at J, leaving 16 bases unmatched.

The chain uses TRBV28 and TRBJ2-1; 11 bases fit TRBD1. This receptor was obtained from a young woman with Graves' hyperthyroidism. Sample: blood. DNA for the CDR3: TGTGCCAGCAGTTTATGCGTGCAGAGAGGACAGGGGGCCCCCGACTCCTACAATGAGCAGTTCTTC. Translated, it gives CASSLCVQRGQGAPDSYNEQFF.